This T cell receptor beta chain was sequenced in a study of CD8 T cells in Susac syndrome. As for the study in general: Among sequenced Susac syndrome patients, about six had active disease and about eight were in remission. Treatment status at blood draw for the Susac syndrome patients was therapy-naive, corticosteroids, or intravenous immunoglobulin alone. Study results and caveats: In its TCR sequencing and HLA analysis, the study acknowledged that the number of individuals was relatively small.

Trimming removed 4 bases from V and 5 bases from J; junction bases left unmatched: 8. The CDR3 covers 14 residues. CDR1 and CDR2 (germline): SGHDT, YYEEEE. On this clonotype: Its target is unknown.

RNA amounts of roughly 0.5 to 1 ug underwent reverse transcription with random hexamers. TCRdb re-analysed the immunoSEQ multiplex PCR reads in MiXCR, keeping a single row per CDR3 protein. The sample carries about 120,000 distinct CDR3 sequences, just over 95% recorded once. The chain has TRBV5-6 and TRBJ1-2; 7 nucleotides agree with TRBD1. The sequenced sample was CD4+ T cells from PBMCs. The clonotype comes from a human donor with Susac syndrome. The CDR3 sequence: CASSRDSFLYGYTF. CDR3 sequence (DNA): TGTGCCAGCAGCCGGGACAGTTTCCTATATGGCTACACCTTC.